A single sample gave rise to the 30 T cell receptor beta chains below, sequenced in a study of T cell repertoires in cytomegalovirus infection. One entry per CDR3 protein results from TCRdb running MiXCR on the reads. Altogether hundreds of thousands of distinct CDR3 sequences are present, around 10% being singletons, with the ten largest covering roughly 10%. Input material: PBMCs. Every receptor here comes from a human donor in good health (CMV status not recorded). Some clones in this sample may be carry-over from other donors' samples.

This clonotype was recorded many times. The DNA of the CDR3 is TGTGCCATCAGGGTGACCCAGGGGGGTACGAATGAGCAGTTCTTC. Its translation is CAIRVTQGGTNEQFF. The genes are TRBV10-3 and TRBJ2-1, with a possible D match to TRBD1 (7 bases). Germline values: CDR1 ENHRY, CDR2 SYGVKD. The CDR3 totals 15 residues. V was shortened by 6 bases and J by 7 bases, with 19 bases between the two germline ends.

This clonotype was recorded at least ten times. This sequence joins TRBV11-2 and TRBJ2-1, with D possibly TRBD2 on 5 matching bases. CDR3 length equals 11 residues. CDR1 SGHAT and CDR2 FQNNGV come from the germline V gene. With 7 bases removed from V and 8 bases from J, the gap between germline ends came to 9 bases. The CDR3 is CASTPGYEQFF. CDR3 sequence (DNA): TGTGCCAGCACCCCGGGGTATGAGCAGTTCTTC.

This clonotype was recorded many times. The V and J genes are TRBV2 and TRBJ2-2; D is undetermined. Germline loops: CDR1 SNHLY, CDR2 FYNNEI. This CDR3 has 13 amino acids. Trimming removed 3 bases at V and 6 bases at J, with 8 bases between. CDR3 protein: CASSDLRAGELFF. CDR3 coding DNA: TGTGCCAGCAGTGACCTCCGGGCCGGGGAGCTGTTTTTT.

This clonotype was seen a handful of times. The chain couples TRBV5-4 to TRBJ2-1; weak D call: TRBD1 (6 bases). Trimming shortened V by 4 bases and J by 0 bases, and 20 bases separated the two germline ends. Germline loops: CDR1 SGHNT, CDR2 YYREEE (reference sequence). There are 18 residues in the CDR3. As DNA, the CDR3 is TGTGCCAGCAGCAGGGGGACGCCTCTCCTAAGCTCCTACAATGAGCAGTTCTTC. It codes for CASSRGTPLLSSYNEQFF.

This clonotype was observed at least ten times. The rearrangement joins TRBV11-2 to TRBJ2-5; 7 nucleotides line up with TRBD1. Looked up from germline, CDR1 is SGHAT and CDR2 is FQNNGV. This CDR3 spans 15 amino acids. The J segment lost 3 bases and the V segment lost 5 bases, leaving 9 bases of the junction unmatched. This CDR3 is CASSRRSGTEETQYF. In DNA form, the CDR3 reads TGTGCCAGCAGCCGTCGATCCGGGACAGAAGAGACCCAGTACTTC.

This clonotype was counted ten times or more. The rearrangement uses TRBV7-2 and TRBJ2-7, with TRBD1 as a possible D gene (5 bases). Between the trimmed V and J ends, which lost 4 bases and 3 bases, there was a span of 13 bases. The CDR3 contains 14 residues. CDR1 SGHTA and CDR2 FQGNSA come from the germline V gene. The chain's CDR3 is CASSYERGIYEQYF. CDR3 nucleotides: TGTGCCAGCAGCTACGAAAGGGGCATCTACGAGCAGTACTTC.

This clonotype came up many times. The V and J genes are TRBV7-8 and TRBJ2-5; TRBD1 or TRBD2 may be the D gene (7 bases each). The CDR3 is 14 amino acids. CDR1 and CDR2 from the germline V gene are SGHVS and FQNEAQ. V was cut by 3 bases and J by 5 bases, with 13 bases left in between. Here the CDR3 reads CASSFRGGVETQYF. CDR3 in DNA: TGTGCCAGCAGCTTCAGGGGGGGCGTTGAGACCCAGTACTTC.

This clonotype was detected ten times or more. CDR3 sequence reads: CASSFGGISTDTQYF. The CDR3 DNA reads as TGTGCCAGCAGTTTTGGCGGTATTAGCACAGATACGCAGTATTTT. V usage is TRBV28 and J usage is TRBJ2-3; D unclear. Germline V gene sequence: CDR1 MDHEN, CDR2 SYDVKM. Between the trimmed V and J ends, which lost 3 bases and 0 bases, there was a span of 10 bases. This CDR3 region has 15 residues.

In its sample, this clonotype was seen many times. The chain recombines TRBV7-9 with TRBJ2-3, with D possibly matching TRBD1 (5 bases). The V gene lost 5 bases and the J gene lost 5 bases, with 5 bases spanning the gap. Germline-derived CDR1 and CDR2 are SEHNR and FQNEAQ (reference sequence). This CDR3 is 11 amino acids long. The CDR3 loop is CASSQGDTQYF. The CDR3, as DNA: TGTGCCAGCAGCCAGGGAGATACGCAGTATTTT.

In this sample, this clonotype turned up a few times. The CDR3 is CASRLLTGYEQYF. DNA for the CDR3: TGTGCCAGCAGGCTACTAACAGGCTACGAGCAGTACTTC. The chain carries TRBV6-5 and TRBJ2-7, with a possible D match to TRBD1 (5 bases). This CDR3 has 13 amino acids. Germline V gene lookup returns CDR1 MNHEY and CDR2 SVGAGI. Trimming took off 6 bases at V and 3 bases at J, with 12 bases between the two ends.

The chain is built from TRBV20-1 and TRBJ2-3; the D gene is possibly TRBD2 (6 bases). Germline V gene lookup returns CDR1 DFQATT and CDR2 SNEGSKA (reference sequence). The V gene lost 0 bases and the J gene lost 3 bases, with 13 bases spanning the gap. The CDR3 runs to 15 residues. The CDR3 spells CSARDPGEGTDTQYF. The CDR3 DNA sequence: TGCAGTGCTAGAGACCCGGGAGAGGGAACAGATACGCAGTATTTT.

This clonotype was observed at least ten times. The chain recombines TRBV6-1 with TRBJ1-5; D remains unclear. From germline, CDR1 is MNHNS and CDR2 SASEGT. With 10 bases removed from V and 3 bases from J, the gap between germline ends came to 16 bases. The CDR3 sequence is 14 residues long. In DNA form, the CDR3 reads TGTGCCACCTGGAGGGTTGGCACCAATCAGCCCCAGCATTTT. As protein: CATWRVGTNQPQHF.

The chain recombines TRBV20-1 with TRBJ2-2, with a tentative D call TRBD1 (6 bases). Trimming cost V 6 bases and J 1 base, with 12 bases left between them. CDR3 length: 14 amino acids. Germline CDR1 and CDR2: DFQATT and SNEGSKA (reference sequence). The CDR3 DNA reads TGCAGTGCCCCCAGCAGGGGGAACACCGGGGAGCTGTTTTTT. Translating gives CSAPSRGNTGELFF.

This clonotype occurred many times. V gene TRBV19 combines with J gene TRBJ1-1; 7 bases match TRBD1. The CDR3 extends over 18 amino acids. Germline values: CDR1 LNHDA, CDR2 SQIVND (reference sequence). Losses at the gene ends were 3 bases for V and 6 bases for J; bases not matched to a gene: 19. The CDR3 sequence is CASSITNWGLQGSAEAFF. CDR3 coding DNA: TGTGCCAGTAGTATTACGAACTGGGGCCTACAGGGGTCGGCTGAAGCTTTCTTT.

The chain uses TRBV12-3 or TRBV12-4 and TRBJ1-1; tentative D call: TRBD1 (6 bases). Trimming shortened V by 5 bases and J by 1 base, and 14 bases separated the two germline ends. The CDR3 length is 15 residues. The CDR3 DNA follows: TGTGCCAGCAGTCCGCGCGGGGGGCCGAACACTGAAGCTTTCTTT. Translating it yields CASSPRGGPNTEAFF.

This clonotype has at least ten counts. The J gene is TRBJ1-4, the V gene TRBV10-2; perhaps TRBD1 as D (5 bases). V shed 6 bases and J shed 6 bases, with 11 bases lying between them. The germline gives CDR1 WSHSY, CDR2 SAAADI. The CDR3 has 13 amino acids. CDR3 sequence: CASRAEGDEKLFF. The CDR3 DNA reads TGCGCCAGCAGGGCGGAAGGGGATGAAAAACTGTTTTTT.

This clonotype was counted ten times or more. The V and J genes are TRBV19 and TRBJ1-1; D is undetermined. Germline V CDR1 and CDR2: LNHDA, SQIVND (reference sequence). CDR3 size: 11 residues. V was pared by 7 bases and J by 11 bases, with 14 bases between. Here the CDR3 DNA reads TGTGCCAGTAATCAAGGCGGCGGGGCTTTCTTT. Encoded protein: CASNQGGGAFF. Full variable domain (missing parts from reference TRBV19 and TRBJ1-1): DGGITQSPKYLFRKEGQNVTLSCEQNLNHDAMYWYRQDPGQGLRLIYYSQIVNDFQKGDIAEGYSVSREKKESFPLTVTSAQKNPTAFYLCASNQGGGAFFGQGTRLTVV.

This clonotype was seen at least ten times. V is TRBV3-1 and J is TRBJ2-5, with D maybe TRBD2 (6 bases). Trimming cost V 3 bases and J 3 bases, with 11 bases left between them. Germline assignment: CDR1 LGHDT and CDR2 YNNKEL (reference sequence). This CDR3 region has 14 residues. The CDR3 reads CASSQMRGKETQYF. DNA of the CDR3: TGTGCCAGCAGCCAGATGCGGGGAAAAGAGACCCAGTACTTC.

This chain joins TRBV3-1 and TRBJ1-4; D perhaps matches TRBD1 (5 bases). The V gene's germline CDR1 is LGHDT and CDR2 YNNKEL (reference sequence). This CDR3 spans 15 amino acids. Trimming pared 5 bases from V and 8 bases from J, leaving 18 bases between. Here the CDR3 reads CASSLSGPIREKLFF. The CDR3 DNA reads TGTGCCAGCAGCTTATCGGGACCGATTAGAGAAAAACTGTTTTTT.

This clonotype was seen many times. The rearrangement joins TRBV7-9 to TRBJ2-5; 8 nucleotides match TRBD2. From germline, CDR1 is SEHNR and CDR2 FQNEAQ (reference sequence). V trimming: 5 bases; J trimming: 1 base; junction bases outside the gene matches: 6. The CDR3 loop spans 15 amino acids. CDR3 protein: CASSGRGGTQETQYF. In nucleotides, the CDR3 is TGTGCCAGCAGCGGACGCGGGGGGACCCAAGAGACCCAGTACTTC.

This clonotype showed up many times. The gene calls are TRBV5-6 and TRBJ1-6, with D possibly matching TRBD1 (5 bases). Deletions cut 3 bases from V and 8 bases from J, with 15 bases between. The CDR3 has 15 residues. CDR1 and CDR2 from the germline V gene are SGHDT and YYEEEE. The CDR3 bases are TGTGCCAGCAGCTGGCTGCAGGGCGAGGATTCACCCCTCCACTTT. Translated, it gives CASSWLQGEDSPLHF.

The sample holds a few counts of this clonotype. The chain uses TRBV7-9 and TRBJ1-2; weak D call: TRBD1 (5 bases). The V gene's germline CDR1 is SEHNR and CDR2 FQNEAQ (reference sequence). The CDR3 runs 15 residues. V was trimmed by 5 bases and J by 3 bases, leaving 16 bases between them. The CDR3 DNA is TGTGCCAGCAGCCCCCACGGCAGGGAGGACTATGGCTACACCTTC. Translation gives CASSPHGREDYGYTF.

This chain links TRBV28 with TRBJ1-2; D call uncertain. The CDR3 contains 14 residues. The V gene's germline CDR1 is MDHEN and CDR2 SYDVKM. V gave up 2 bases and J gave up 4 bases, with 11 bases separating them. The CDR3 DNA follows: TGTGCCAGCAGTTTAACCGCAGACGGCTATGGCTACACCTTC. Translation: CASSLTADGYGYTF.

This clonotype was picked up a small number of times. This rearrangement joins TRBV5-5 to TRBJ2-1, with D possibly matching TRBD1 (8 bases). Germline-derived CDR1 and CDR2 are SGHKS and YYEKEE (reference sequence). The CDR3 spans 17 residues. The V and J ends lost 0 bases and 7 bases respectively, with 20 bases between them. CDR3 sequence (DNA): TGTGCCAGCAGCTTGGGGACAGGGAGACTAGCTGGGAATGAGCAGTTCTTC. Its translation is CASSLGTGRLAGNEQFF. The variable domain in full, completed from reference TRBV5-5 and TRBJ2-1, reads DAGVTQSPTHLIKTRGQQVTLRCSPISGHKSVSWYQQVLGQGPQFIFQYYEKEERGRGNFPDRFSARQFPNYSSELNVNALLLGDSALYLCASSLGTGRLAGNEQFFGPGTRLTVL.

The chain recombines TRBV30 with TRBJ1-2, with D possibly being TRBD1 (5 bases). Germline V gene lookup returns CDR1 GTSNPN and CDR2 SVGIG (reference sequence). With 4 bases removed from V and 2 bases from J, the gap between germline ends came to 8 bases. The CDR3 covers 12 residues. CDR3 region: CAWNGGNYGYTF. The CDR3 coding sequence is TGTGCCTGGAATGGGGGGAACTATGGCTACACCTTC.

Comments on this clonotype: Germline and junction disagree at one end, which may indicate a read error. The chain combines TRBV5-4 with TRBJ2-7; maybe TRBD1 (6 bases). The CDR3 is 15 residues long. Per the germline V gene, CDR1 is SGHNT and CDR2 is YYREEE (reference sequence). The CDR3 loop reads CASSLGTLPQLEQYF. Written as DNA, the CDR3 is TGTGCCAGCAGTTTGGGGACACTTCCCCAGCTCGAGCAGTACTTC. The variable domain in full, completed from reference TRBV5-4 and TRBJ2-7, reads ETGVTQSPTHLIKTRGQQVTLRCSSQSGHNTVSWYQQALGQGPQFIFQYYREEENGRGNFPPRFSGLQFPNYSSELNVNALELDDSALYLCASSLGTLPQLEQYFGPGTRLTVT.

This clonotype came up many times. J is TRBJ2-3 and V is TRBV5-1; possible D gene TRBD1, 6 bases. Germline V gives CDR1 SGHRS, CDR2 YFSETQ. The CDR3 consists of 14 residues. Trimming pared 0 bases from V and 7 bases from J, leaving 12 bases between. Written as DNA, the CDR3 is TGCGCCAGCAGCTTGGCAGGGGCGTTGAATACGCAGTATTTT. Its translation: CASSLAGALNTQYF.

The rearrangement joins TRBV11-2 to TRBJ1-1; TRBD1 matches 11 bases. V was clipped by 3 bases and J by 11 bases; unmatched bases: 14. CDR1 SGHAT and CDR2 FQNNGV come from the germline V gene. This CDR3 is built from 16 residues. The CDR3 DNA reads TGTGCCAGCAGCTTTCTGTCCGGGACAGGGGGTTCCCGGGCTTTCTTT. Protein product: CASSFLSGTGGSRAFF.

This clonotype occurred a few times. This rearrangement joins TRBV18 to TRBJ2-7, with 11 bases lining up with TRBD2. Germline lookup yields CDR1 KGHSH and CDR2 LQKENI. The length of the CDR3 is 16 residues. Trimming cost V 3 bases and J 2 bases; bases outside gene matches: 6. The CDR3 DNA reads as TGTGCCAGCTCACCCCCGGGACTAGCGGATACCTACGAGCAGTACTTC. It codes for CASSPPGLADTYEQYF.

The J gene is TRBJ2-2, the V gene TRBV19; D not resolved. CDR3 size: 14 residues. Germline values: CDR1 LNHDA, CDR2 SQIVND (reference sequence). The V end was cut by 8 bases, the J end by 4 bases, with 14 bases between. CDR3 DNA sequence: TGTGCCAGTCTACGGAGTAGTCCCACCGGGGAGCTGTTTTTT. Translating gives CASLRSSPTGELFF.